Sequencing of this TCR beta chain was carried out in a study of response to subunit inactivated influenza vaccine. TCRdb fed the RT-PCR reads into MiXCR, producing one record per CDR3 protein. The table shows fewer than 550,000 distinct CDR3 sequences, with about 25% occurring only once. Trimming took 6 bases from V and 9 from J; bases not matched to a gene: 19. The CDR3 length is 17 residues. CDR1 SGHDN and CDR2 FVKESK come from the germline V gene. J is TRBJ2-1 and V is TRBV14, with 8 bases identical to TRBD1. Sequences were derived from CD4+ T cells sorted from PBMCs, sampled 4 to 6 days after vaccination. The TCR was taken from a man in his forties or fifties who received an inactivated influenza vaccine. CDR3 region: CASRPGTGTIQSGEQFF. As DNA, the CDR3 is TGTGCCAGCAGACCCGGGACAGGTACAATACAATCGGGTGAGCAGTTCTTC.